This TCR beta chain is from a study of control samples from healthy donors and cancer patients. The assay was immunoSEQ multiplex PCR, and TCRdb's table has in-frame clones only and misses some. This table has some 22,000 clones, 85% appearing once. Germline V lookup: CDR1 SNHLY, CDR2 FYNNEI. V lost 3 bases, J lost 3 bases, and 8 bases lay in between. The CDR3 spans 13 residues. The source of this sequence is a man aged 55 to 70 with head and neck cancer. This chain joins TRBV2 and TRBJ1-2; D remains unclear. Sequenced sample: PBMCs. CDR3: CASSDSVYYGYTF. The DNA of the CDR3 is TGTGCCAGCAGTGACTCGGTTTACTATGGCTACACCTTC.